The 17 T cell receptor beta chains below all came from one sample that was sequenced in a study of cytomegalovirus exposure and HLA in healthy donors. The PCR had 60 Vbeta and 13 Jbeta primers. This table comes from immunoSEQ multiplex PCR, and its TCRdb copy is limited to in-frame clones, with some not included. Among 200,000 to 250,000 clones listed, 65% to 75% were seen once. Material: PBMCs. These receptors were taken from a woman in her twenties or thirties in good health and CMV-seronegative.

V gene TRBV7-8 combines with J gene TRBJ1-5, with TRBD1 matching over 7 bases. Germline assignment: CDR1 SGHVS and CDR2 FQNEAQ. CDR3 size: 16 residues. The V segment lost 5 bases and the J segment 2 bases; nucleotides outside the gene matches: 9. The CDR3 region is CASSTPGGRRNQPQHF. The CDR3 nucleotides are TGTGCCAGCAGCACCCCAGGGGGTAGGCGCAATCAGCCCCAGCATTTT.

The chain employs TRBV10-1 and TRBJ1-5, with D perhaps TRBD1 (5 bases). Trimming pared 2 bases from V and 0 bases from J, leaving 17 bases between. The germline CDR1 and CDR2 sequences are WNHNN and SYGVQD (reference sequence). CDR3 size: 18 residues. This CDR3 is CASSESCRQTYSNQPQHF. CDR3 DNA sequence: TGCGCCAGCAGTGAGAGCTGCCGACAGACCTATAGCAATCAGCCCCAGCATTTT.

This clone was detected only once. The chain recombines TRBV6-6 with TRBJ2-3, with TRBD1 as a possible D gene (5 bases). The V gene lost 2 bases and the J gene lost 2 bases, with 14 bases spanning the gap. The length of the CDR3 is 16 residues. CDR1 and CDR2 (germline): MNHNY, SVGAGI (reference sequence). In nucleotides, the CDR3 is TGTGCCAGCAGTTACACCAGACAGTCCGACACAGATACGCAGTATTTT. Protein: CASSYTRQSDTDTQYF.

This clone was counted a single time. One end of the junction is discordant with germline, which a read error may explain. This chain joins TRBV6-1 and TRBJ2-1, with 8 positions matching TRBD1. The CDR3 extends over 11 amino acids. Looked up from germline, CDR1 is MNHNS and CDR2 is SASEGT. The DNA of the CDR3 is TGTGCCAGCAGTGAGGGACAGGTAACGGTCTTC. This sequence encodes CASSEGQVTVF.

The chain carries TRBV9 and TRBJ2-1, with D possibly matching TRBD2 (6 bases). This CDR3 spans 15 amino acids. Trimming pared 3 bases from V and 8 bases from J, leaving 18 bases between. Germline V CDR1 and CDR2: SGDLS, YYNGEE. The CDR3 reads CASSAPGAARDEQFF. CDR3 nucleotides: TGTGCCAGCAGCGCCCCGGGAGCAGCTCGGGATGAGCAGTTCTTC. Full variable domain (outside the CDR3, taken from reference TRBV9 and TRBJ2-1): DSGVTQTPKHLITATGQRVTLRCSPRSGDLSVYWYQQSLDQGLQFLIQYYNGEERAKGNILERFSAQQFPDLHSELNLSSLELGDSALYFCASSAPGAARDEQFFGPGTRLTVL.

The chain couples TRBV11-2 to TRBJ1-2; unclear D gene. The germline V gene has CDR1 SGHAT and CDR2 FQNNGV. This CDR3 is 15 amino acids long. The V and J ends lost 0 bases and 0 bases respectively, with 8 bases between them. The CDR3 reads CASSLDVASNYGYTF. CDR3 DNA: TGTGCCAGCAGCTTAGATGTGGCTTCTAACTATGGCTACACCTTC. Full variable domain (outside the CDR3, taken from reference TRBV11-2 and TRBJ1-2): EAGVAQSPRYKIIEKRQSVAFWCNPISGHATLYWYQQILGQGPKLLIQFQNNGVVDDSQLPKDRFSAERLKGVDSTLKIQPAKLEDSAVYLCASSLDVASNYGYTFGSGTRLTVV.

In its sample, this clone was seen a few times. The chain combines TRBV6-1 with TRBJ2-1; 13 bases line up with TRBD2. CDR1 and CDR2 from the germline V gene are MNHNS and SASEGT. There are 14 residues in the CDR3. V was pared by 5 bases and J by 8 bases, with 3 bases of the junction left unmatched. CDR3 region: CASSRTSGGDEQFF. In DNA form, the CDR3 reads TGTGCCAGCAGTCGGACTAGCGGGGGAGATGAGCAGTTCTTC.

CDR3 bases: TGTGCCAGCAGCTTAGTCTTAGATACGCAGTATTTT. It specifies CASSLVLDTQYF. This rearrangement joins TRBV11-2 to TRBJ2-3; D uncertain. This CDR3 has 12 residues. Per the germline V gene, CDR1 is SGHAT and CDR2 is FQNNGV. V gave up 1 base and J gave up 5 bases, with 4 bases separating them.

This chain links TRBV27 with TRBJ2-5; TRBD2 might be the D (6 bases). The last part of the DNA fits TRBJ2-7 better; the J call may be wrong. The CDR3 is 14 residues long. From germline, CDR1 is MNHEY and CDR2 SMNVEV (reference sequence). CDR3 residues: CASSSQGGAYEQYF. The CDR3 DNA sequence: TGTGCCAGCAGTTCCCAAGGCGGGGCTTACGAGCAGTACTTC.

This clone was recorded only once. The DNA for the CDR3 is TGTGCCAGCAGCCAAGATGTGTGGGGCCGGAACACTGAAGCTTTCTTT. Translated, it gives CASSQDVWGRNTEAFF. The genes are TRBV14 and TRBJ1-1, with TRBD1 as a possible D gene (5 bases). CDR1 and CDR2 (germline): SGHDN, FVKESK. Between the trimmed V and J ends, which lost 0 bases and 1 base, there was a span of 12 bases. This CDR3 is 16 amino acids long.

This clone showed up just once. The J gene is TRBJ1-2, the V gene TRBV11-3, with 8 positions matching TRBD1. The CDR3 runs to 17 residues. V was clipped by 3 bases and J by 5 bases; unmatched bases: 14. CDR1 is SGHNT and CDR2 is YENEEA in the germline V gene. CDR3 nucleotides: TGTGCCAGCAGCTTGGGGACAGGTGAACTTTGGGGATATGGCTACACCTTC. Amino acids: CASSLGTGELWGYGYTF.

The chain has TRBV6-5 and TRBJ1-2, with D unclear. The CDR3 runs 11 residues. V lost 8 bases and J 4 bases, leaving 8 bases between the germline ends. Germline V gene lookup returns CDR1 MNHEY and CDR2 SVGAGI. The CDR3 region is CASGSGYGYTF. CDR3 coding DNA: TGTGCCAGCGGTTCCGGCTATGGCTACACCTTC.

The chain uses TRBV10-3 and TRBJ1-1, with 9 positions matching TRBD1. Germline V lookup: CDR1 ENHRY, CDR2 SYGVKD. V dropped 0 bases and J dropped 3; count of bases not matched to a gene: 5. The CDR3 extends over 16 amino acids. DNA for the CDR3: TGTGCCATCAGTGAGTCTAGGACAGGGGACGACACTGAAGCTTTCTTT. Translation: CAISESRTGDDTEAFF.

This clone occurred a few times. The V call is TRBV7-9, the J call TRBJ2-7; 8 bases agree with TRBD1. The V gene end was trimmed by 2 bases and the J gene end by 6 bases; junction bases not matched to a gene: 9. The CDR3 consists of 15 residues. Looked up from germline, CDR1 is SEHNR and CDR2 is FQNEAQ (reference sequence). DNA of the CDR3: TGTGCCAGCAGCTTACAGACAGGGGAATCTCGCGAGCAGTACTTC. This gives the protein CASSLQTGESREQYF.

The chain joins TRBV6-7 to TRBJ1-6; 7 nucleotides align to TRBD1. TRBV6-7 is classed as an ORF, of uncertain function. This CDR3 is built from 17 residues. V dropped 9 bases and J dropped 2; count of bases not matched to a gene: 13. CDR3 region: CASRDQDREPYNSPLHF. In DNA form, the CDR3 reads TGTGCCAGTCGAGATCAAGACAGGGAACCCTATAATTCACCCCTCCACTTT.

The chain is built from TRBV5-6 and TRBJ2-7, with 14 bases fitting TRBD2. CDR1 is SGHDT and CDR2 is YYEEEE in the germline V gene. The CDR3 length is 17 residues. The junction had 6 bases not matched to a gene; V was cut back by 0 bases and J by 4 bases. Here the CDR3 reads CASSLAFGTSGGYEQYF. The CDR3 DNA is TGTGCCAGCAGCTTGGCTTTCGGGACTAGCGGGGGATACGAGCAGTACTTC.

This sequence joins TRBV11-3 and TRBJ2-5, with 7 bases matching TRBD1. Germline trimming cut 4 bases from V and 5 bases from J; bases unmatched to any gene: 7. There are 14 residues in the CDR3. Germline V CDR1 and CDR2: SGHNT, YENEEA. DNA of the CDR3: TGTGCCAGCAGCTCGAAAGGGGGCACGGAGACCCAGTACTTC. Its protein product is CASSSKGGTETQYF.